These 23 T cell receptor beta chains were all obtained from the same sample, sequenced in a study of T cells in localized non-small cell lung cancer. Using immunoSEQ multiplex PCR, the repertoire was profiled, and TCRdb retains in-frame clones only, with some absent. Of 38,000 or so clones in the sample, 80% to 85% were seen once. Sequenced material: peripheral blood mononuclear cells, taken before any cancer treatment. These receptors were collected from a male donor aged 60 or over with stage II lung adenocarcinoma.

The CDR3 coding sequence is TGTGCCAGCTGCCTGGGGTCGGGGGCCAGCGGCTACACCTTC. Protein: CASCLGSGASGYTF. This chain links TRBV25-1 with TRBJ1-2; maybe TRBD1 (6 bases). V shed 8 bases and J shed 8 bases, with 21 bases lying between them. The CDR3 runs to 14 residues. Germline-derived CDR1 and CDR2 are MGHDK and SYGVNS.

The rearrangement links TRBV28 to TRBJ2-3, with 7 nucleotides matching TRBD2. The V gene end was trimmed by 3 bases and the J gene end by 3 bases; junction bases not matched to a gene: 12. CDR1 and CDR2 from the germline V gene are MDHEN and SYDVKM. This CDR3 comprises 17 residues. The CDR3 loop reads CASSLGGARGRTDTQYF. The DNA of the CDR3 is TGTGCCAGCAGTTTGGGAGGGGCGCGGGGGAGAACAGATACGCAGTATTTT.

The chain couples TRBV30 to TRBJ2-2; D unclear. This CDR3 has 14 residues. V lost 2 bases and J 0 bases, leaving 7 bases between the germline ends. CDR1 and CDR2 from the germline V gene are GTSNPN and SVGIG (reference sequence). The CDR3 loop is CAWSSRTNTGELFF. CDR3 bases: TGTGCCTGGAGTAGCAGGACGAACACCGGGGAGCTGTTTTTT.

This clone was seen a single time. This rearrangement joins TRBV19 to TRBJ1-5; a weak D match, TRBD1 (5 bases). CDR1 and CDR2 from the germline V gene are LNHDA and SQIVND (reference sequence). This CDR3 has 13 residues. Deletions cut 6 bases from V and 5 bases from J, with 11 bases between. In DNA form, the CDR3 reads TGTGCCAGTAGCCTAGTGGGGGATCAGCCCCAGCATTTT. It translates to CASSLVGDQPQHF. Combining the CDR3 with reference TRBV19 and TRBJ1-5 gives the whole variable domain DGGITQSPKYLFRKEGQNVTLSCEQNLNHDAMYWYRQDPGQGLRLIYYSQIVNDFQKGDIAEGYSVSREKKESFPLTVTSAQKNPTAFYLCASSLVGDQPQHFGDGTRLSIL.

This clone was picked up one time. The chain carries TRBV29-1 and TRBJ1-1, with TRBD1 identical over 7 bases. The CDR3 covers 15 residues. Germline CDR1 SQVTM, CDR2 ANQGSEA. J lost 3 bases, V lost 1 base, and 8 bases had no gene match. This chain's CDR3 is CSVEGAAGGYTEAFF. Here the CDR3 DNA reads TGCAGCGTTGAAGGAGCGGCAGGGGGGTACACTGAAGCTTTCTTT. Variable domain in full (rest from reference TRBV29-1 and TRBJ1-1): SAVISQKPSRDICQRGTSLTIQCQVDSQVTMMFWYRQQPGQSLTLIATANQGSEATYESGFVIDKFPISRPNLTFSTLTVSNMSPEDSSIYLCSVEGAAGGYTEAFFGQGTRLTVV.

The chain has TRBV28 and TRBJ1-2, with D possibly matching TRBD1 (5 bases). Germline-derived CDR1 and CDR2 are MDHEN and SYDVKM. The CDR3 has 13 amino acids. V was shortened by 6 bases and J by 1 base, with 9 bases between the two germline ends. The chain's CDR3 is CASSLQVNYGYTF. CDR3 DNA: TGTGCCAGCAGCTTACAGGTTAACTATGGCTACACCTTC.

The chain links TRBV11-2 to TRBJ1-1; 7 positions match TRBD1. The CDR3 covers 14 residues. Germline CDR1 and CDR2: SGHAT and FQNNGV. The trim removed 0 bases at V and 10 bases at J, leaving 8 bases unmatched. The CDR3 region has the DNA TGTGCCAGCAGCTTAGAGATGGCAGGGGGTATAGCTTTCTTT. It is translated as CASSLEMAGGIAFF.

This sequence joins TRBV14 and TRBJ1-2, with D uncertain. This CDR3 comprises 12 residues. V was shortened by 1 base and J by 8 bases, with 8 bases between the two germline ends. Germline V gene sequence: CDR1 SGHDN, CDR2 FVKESK. The DNA for the CDR3 is TGTGCCAGCAGCCAAGGAAAACGCGGCTACACCTTC. It yields the protein CASSQGKRGYTF.

The genes are TRBV19 and TRBJ2-1; possibly TRBD1 or TRBD2 for D (5 bases each). Germline V gene data show CDR1 as LNHDA and CDR2 as SQIVND (reference sequence). The CDR3 consists of 19 residues. Trimming stripped 5 bases from V and 0 bases from J, with 23 bases between. The CDR3: CASSPGPNAALLSYNEQFF. The CDR3 nucleotides read TGTGCCAGTAGTCCGGGGCCAAACGCCGCCTTACTCTCCTACAATGAGCAGTTCTTC.

The CDR3 coding sequence is TGTGCCAGTAGTACGCGGACAGGGGGAAACACCATATATTTT. Protein product: CASSTRTGGNTIYF. The V and J genes are TRBV19 and TRBJ1-3, with 8 bases that match TRBD1. CDR3 length equals 14 residues. Germline CDR1 is LNHDA and CDR2 is SQIVND (reference sequence). V was pared by 4 bases and J by 4 bases, with 3 bases of the junction left unmatched.

The gene calls are TRBV5-4 and TRBJ2-7; TRBD1 agrees at 10 bases. Trimming removed 3 bases from V and 2 bases from J; junction bases left unmatched: 2. Germline CDR1 reads SGHNT; CDR2 reads YYREEE (reference sequence). The CDR3 totals 14 residues. CDR3 in DNA: TGTGCCAGCAGCTCCGGGACAGGGGCCTACGAGCAGTACTTC. It is translated as CASSSGTGAYEQYF.

The chain couples TRBV11-2 to TRBJ2-1; 10 bases fit TRBD2. J gave up 7 bases and V 1 base, and 7 bases lay outside the gene matches. CDR3 length equals 16 residues. Per the germline V gene, CDR1 is SGHAT and CDR2 is FQNNGV. The DNA of the CDR3 is TGTGCCAGCAGCTTAGCAAGGGATAGCGGGAGGAATGAGCAGTTCTTC. Protein sequence: CASSLARDSGRNEQFF.

This rearrangement joins TRBV25-1 to TRBJ2-7; 7 bases line up with TRBD1. CDR1 and CDR2 (germline): MGHDK, SYGVNS. The CDR3 extends over 18 amino acids. V lost 10 bases to trimming and J lost 0 bases; unmatched junction nucleotides: 21. DNA for the CDR3: TGTGCCAACCAATACCTAGTCCGGGACAGAGTGTTCTCCTACGAGCAGTACTTC. Translating gives CANQYLVRDRVFSYEQYF.

The V call is TRBV28, the J call TRBJ1-2, with D maybe TRBD1 (6 bases). Germline loops: CDR1 MDHEN, CDR2 SYDVKM. The CDR3 has 15 amino acids. V lost 0 bases to trimming and J lost 3 bases, with 11 bases between them. The CDR3 loop reads CASSLWGANDYGYTF. The CDR3 nucleotides are TGTGCCAGCAGTTTATGGGGGGCGAACGACTATGGCTACACCTTC.

V and J are TRBV2 and TRBJ1-4, with no clear D. This CDR3 contains 14 residues. V lost 4 bases and J 7 bases, leaving 13 bases between the germline ends. The germline gives CDR1 SNHLY, CDR2 FYNNEI. CDR3 residues: CASSGRVLGEKLFF. DNA for the CDR3: TGTGCCAGCAGTGGAAGGGTCTTAGGTGAAAAACTGTTTTTT. Drawing the rest from reference TRBV2 and TRBJ1-4, the complete variable domain is EPEVTQTPSHQVTQMGQEVILRCVPISNHLYFYWYRQILGQKVEFLVSFYNNEISEKSEIFDDQFSVERPDGSNFTLKIRSTKLEDSAMYFCASSGRVLGEKLFFGSGTQLSVL.

CDR3 coding DNA: TGTGCCAGTAGTAGCGGACAGTTTAATGAAAAACTGTTTTTT. As protein: CASSSGQFNEKLFF. V is TRBV19 and J is TRBJ1-4; weak D call: TRBD1 (6 bases). The V and J ends lost 4 bases and 4 bases respectively, with 10 bases between them. The V gene's germline CDR1 is LNHDA and CDR2 SQIVND (reference sequence). The CDR3 has 14 amino acids.

This clone turned up a few times. The chain recombines TRBV5-4 with TRBJ2-7, with D uncertain. There are 13 residues in the CDR3. Germline V gene sequence: CDR1 SGHNT, CDR2 YYREEE (reference sequence). V was pared by 2 bases and J by 5 bases, with 11 bases between. The CDR3 DNA follows: TGTGCCAGCAGCTTTTCGCGTGGCAACGAGCAGTACTTC. This encodes CASSFSRGNEQYF.

This clone was counted between two and nine times. Other DNA sequences within the sample encode an identical CDR3. The V call is TRBV7-7, the J call TRBJ2-7; perhaps TRBD2 as D (7 bases). Germline CDR1 is SSHAT and CDR2 is FNYEAQ (reference sequence). Trimming pared 10 bases from V and 4 bases from J, leaving 14 bases between. CDR3 length equals 12 residues. CDR3: CAILGGLYEQYF. CDR3 DNA sequence: TGTGCCATTTTGGGGGGGCTATACGAGCAGTACTTC.

The chain carries TRBV28 and TRBJ1-2; D perhaps matches TRBD1 (5 bases). CDR1 and CDR2 from the germline V gene are MDHEN and SYDVKM. The CDR3 totals 17 residues. Trimming removed 6 bases from V and 3 bases from J, with 23 bases in between. CDR3 amino acids: CASSPFRRSGTYYGYTF. The CDR3 DNA follows: TGTGCCAGCAGCCCGTTTAGGAGATCCGGGACCTACTATGGCTACACCTTC.

The rearrangement links TRBV30 to TRBJ2-1; 7 nucleotides line up with TRBD2. J gave up 9 bases and V 7 bases, and 6 bases lay outside the gene matches. CDR1 GTSNPN and CDR2 SVGIG come from the germline V gene (reference sequence). This CDR3 is built from 11 residues. The CDR3 DNA reads as TGTGCCTCGATTTGGGGGGGTGAGCAGTTCTTC. Protein sequence: CASIWGGEQFF.

Written as DNA, the CDR3 is TGTGCCAGCAGCTTGGTACACCAGAACACTGAAGCTTTCTTT. This translates into CASSLVHQNTEAFF. This rearrangement joins TRBV5-8 to TRBJ1-1; D ambiguous. V shed 0 bases and J shed 1 base, with 7 bases lying between them. This CDR3 region has 14 residues. Germline CDR1 and CDR2: SGHTS and YDEGEE.

The V call is TRBV7-2, the J call TRBJ2-7, with 7 bases matching TRBD1. The ends lost 5 bases at V and 2 bases at J; junction bases unmatched: 6. CDR1 and CDR2 from the germline V gene are SGHTA and FQGNSA. The CDR3 is 14 amino acids. CDR3 amino acids: CASSDRQGPYEQYF. For the CDR3, the DNA is TGTGCCAGCAGCGACCGACAGGGTCCCTACGAGCAGTACTTC.

A word on this clone: Because the CDR3's place on the DNA is in doubt, the DNA is left out and the CDR3 is given as listed by TCRdb. The chain has TRBV28 and TRBJ2-1; the D call of TRBD1 is as the table states it, not checked on the DNA. The CDR3 is 12 amino acids in total, end residues counted. Germline loops: CDR1 MDHEN, CDR2 SYDVKM. Here the CDR3 reads CASSTSGQLEFF.